This passage covers 24 T cell receptor beta chains from one sample sequenced in a study of T cell clonotyping in hematopoietic cell transplantation. Measured with immunoSEQ multiplex PCR; TCRdb has only the in-frame clones, and not every one. The sample holds about 11,000 clones, 46% seen once. Here the sequenced sample was PBMCs, taken 30 days after allogeneic stem cell transplant. The receptors come from a male patient aged 50 to 60 who had an allogeneic stem cell transplant from an unrelated donor, so the T cells may come from the graft donor. Some clones in this sample may be carry-over from other donors' samples.

The sample holds a few counts of this clone. The chain joins TRBV4-2 to TRBJ2-3; D gene uncertain. V gave up 3 bases and J gave up 3 bases, with 7 bases separating them. The CDR3 loop spans 13 amino acids. CDR1 and CDR2 from the germline V gene are LGHNA and YNFKEQ. The CDR3, as DNA: TGTGCCAGCAGCCAGTATGCGACAGATACGCAGTATTTT. This sequence encodes CASSQYATDTQYF.

The chain links TRBV5-1 to TRBJ1-1; D is ambiguous. CDR3 length equals 13 residues. Germline lookup yields CDR1 SGHRS and CDR2 YFSETQ. Between the trimmed V and J ends, which lost 6 bases and 3 bases, there was a span of 12 bases. CDR3 nucleotide sequence: TGCGCCAGCACCCTCGGATTGGACACTGAAGCTTTCTTT. It yields the protein CASTLGLDTEAFF.

This sequence joins TRBV7-2 and TRBJ2-5; 10 bases agree with TRBD2. Germline V CDR1 and CDR2: SGHTA, FQGNSA. The CDR3 has 13 amino acids. V shed 1 base and J 7 bases; nucleotides not matched to a gene: 0. The DNA of the CDR3 is TGTGCCAGCAGCTTAGGACTAGCGGGGACCCAGTACTTC. It yields the protein CASSLGLAGTQYF.

This clone appeared a few times. The J gene is TRBJ2-5, the V gene TRBV7-2; D remains ambiguous. V lost 3 bases to trimming and J lost 4 bases, with 9 bases between them. Germline CDR1 is SGHTA and CDR2 is FQGNSA. CDR3 size: 13 residues. The CDR3 region is CASSFEASETQYF. The CDR3 bases are TGTGCCAGCAGCTTTGAAGCCTCAGAGACCCAGTACTTC.

V usage is TRBV28 and J usage is TRBJ1-2; D is undetermined. The germline V gene has CDR1 MDHEN and CDR2 SYDVKM. V was shortened by 3 bases and J by 7 bases, with 9 bases between the two germline ends. The CDR3 sequence is 12 residues long. CDR3 DNA sequence: TGTGCCAGCAGTTTGGAATATAGTGGCTACACCTTC. This gives the protein CASSLEYSGYTF.

V usage is TRBV2 and J usage is TRBJ1-3; the D gene is possibly TRBD1 (5 bases). V was shortened by 7 bases and J by 4 bases, with 17 bases between the two germline ends. CDR3 length: 15 amino acids. Germline V gene sequence: CDR1 SNHLY, CDR2 FYNNEI. In DNA, the CDR3 is TGTGCCAGCACCGAATCCGGGGCCATGGGAAACACCATATATTTT. Protein product: CASTESGAMGNTIYF.

This sequence joins TRBV6-5 and TRBJ2-7, with 9 bases aligning to TRBD1. The CDR3 has 13 amino acids. The germline CDR1 and CDR2 sequences are MNHEY and SVGAGI. With 5 bases clipped from V and 9 bases from J, the junction kept 8 bases outside the gene matches. This chain's CDR3 is CASSLPGTGWQYF. The CDR3, as DNA: TGTGCCAGCAGTCTACCCGGGACAGGGTGGCAGTACTTC.

CDR3 sequence (DNA): TGTGCCAGCAGCTTAGGGAGGAACACTGAAGCTTTCTTT. Residues: CASSLGRNTEAFF. The chain is built from TRBV7-2 and TRBJ1-1; D not certain. This CDR3 spans 13 amino acids. V shed 1 base and J shed 1 base, with 4 bases lying between them. Per germline, CDR1 SGHTA and CDR2 FQGNSA.

V and J are TRBV5-6 and TRBJ2-2; possible D gene TRBD2, 5 bases. Trimming took off 0 bases at V and 4 bases at J, with 13 bases between the two ends. Germline CDR1 SGHDT, CDR2 YYEEEE. The CDR3 contains 16 residues. The CDR3 loop is CASSLGGNRGTGELFF. DNA for the CDR3: TGTGCCAGCAGCTTGGGAGGGAATCGGGGCACCGGGGAGCTGTTTTTT.

This clone was counted a single time. The J gene is TRBJ2-7, the V gene TRBV6-6, with TRBD2 matching over 11 bases. Germline lookup yields CDR1 MNHNY and CDR2 SVGAGI (reference sequence). V gave up 2 bases and J gave up 5 bases; unmatched junction bases: 8. The CDR3 covers 16 residues. Here the CDR3 reads CASSYGSSGRSNEQYF. CDR3 nucleotide sequence: TGTGCCAGCAGTTACGGGTCTAGCGGGAGGTCGAACGAGCAGTACTTC.

This chain connects TRBV4-1 to TRBJ1-5, with a tentative D call TRBD1 (5 bases). V was pared by 4 bases and J by 0 bases, with 10 bases between. The CDR3 loop spans 15 amino acids. The germline gives CDR1 MGHRA, CDR2 YSYEKL. This CDR3 is CASSPQAVSNQPQHF. The CDR3 nucleotides read TGCGCCAGCAGCCCACAGGCCGTTAGCAATCAGCCCCAGCATTTT.

This CDR3 reads CASSYGAVGSYGYTF. CDR3 sequence (DNA): TGTGCCAGCAGTTACGGCGCGGTAGGGTCGTACGGCTACACCTTC. The rearrangement joins TRBV6-5 to TRBJ1-2; no firm D call. CDR3 length equals 15 residues. The V gene lost 2 bases and the J gene lost 8 bases, with 18 bases spanning the gap. The V gene's germline CDR1 is MNHEY and CDR2 SVGAGI.

The chain recombines TRBV7-6 with TRBJ1-4; D remains ambiguous. CDR1 and CDR2 from the germline V gene are SGHVS and FNYEAQ. CDR3 length: 15 amino acids. V was cut by 3 bases and J by 6 bases, with 14 bases left in between. Written as DNA, the CDR3 is TGTGCCAGCAGCTTTCCCCGAGGGCGAGATGAAAAACTGTTTTTT. Residues: CASSFPRGRDEKLFF.

The V call is TRBV28, the J call TRBJ1-5; D ambiguous. The V gene lost 8 bases and the J gene lost 0 bases, with 11 bases spanning the gap. The germline V gene encodes CDR1 MDHEN and CDR2 SYDVKM. CDR3 length: 14 residues. The CDR3 is CASGRDYSNQPQHF. The CDR3 DNA follows: TGTGCCAGCGGCCGGGATTATAGCAATCAGCCCCAGCATTTT.

The J gene is TRBJ1-2, the V gene TRBV7-2, with D tentatively TRBD1 (6 bases). The germline V gene has CDR1 SGHTA and CDR2 FQGNSA. Trimming took 1 base from V and 7 from J, leaving 13 bases between them. The CDR3 spans 14 residues. The CDR3 region has the DNA TGTGCCAGCAGCTTAGACTCAGGGGTGGGTGGCTACACCTTC. It codes for CASSLDSGVGGYTF.

This clone came up a few times. The rearrangement joins TRBV30 to TRBJ2-3; 7 nucleotides match TRBD1. Per the germline V gene, CDR1 is GTSNPN and CDR2 is SVGIG (reference sequence). The CDR3 extends over 13 amino acids. The J segment lost 1 base and the V segment lost 5 bases, leaving 3 bases of the junction unmatched. The CDR3 spells CAWEGTGTDTQYF. As DNA, the CDR3 is TGTGCCTGGGAGGGGACAGGCACAGATACGCAGTATTTT.

The chain is built from TRBV28 and TRBJ1-1; possible D gene TRBD1, 5 bases. From germline, CDR1 is MDHEN and CDR2 SYDVKM. Trimming left V 7 bases short and J 1 base short, with 16 bases between. The CDR3 loop spans 15 amino acids. CDR3: CASTTGAYRNTEAFF. The CDR3 DNA reads as TGTGCCAGCACCACTGGGGCATACCGGAACACTGAAGCTTTCTTT.

This chain connects TRBV5-1 to TRBJ2-7, with D tentatively TRBD1 or TRBD2 (6 bases each). The CDR3 contains 14 residues. With 7 bases removed from V and 2 bases from J, the gap between germline ends came to 16 bases. The germline gives CDR1 SGHRS, CDR2 YFSETQ. The CDR3 reads CASQDSGQTYEQYF. CDR3 sequence (DNA): TGCGCCAGCCAAGATAGCGGACAGACCTACGAGCAGTACTTC.

In this sample, this clone turned up a few times. The rearrangement links TRBV5-6 to TRBJ2-3; D is perhaps TRBD1 or TRBD2 (6 bases each). Germline CDR1 reads SGHDT; CDR2 reads YYEEEE. The CDR3 loop spans 14 amino acids. Trimming stripped 4 bases from V and 1 base from J, with 10 bases between. In nucleotides, the CDR3 is TGTGCCAGCAGCCGGAGGGGGGGCACAGATACGCAGTATTTT. Encoded protein: CASSRRGGTDTQYF.

This clone was counted between two and nine times. The chain carries TRBV4-2 and TRBJ2-7; either TRBD1 or TRBD2 may fit D (5 bases each). There are 15 residues in the CDR3. CDR1 and CDR2 (germline): LGHNA, YNFKEQ. Trimming removed 0 bases at V and 3 bases at J, with 12 bases between. Here the CDR3 DNA reads TGTGCCAGCAGCCAAGACAGGGACCTCTACTACGAGCAGTACTTC. Amino acid sequence: CASSQDRDLYYEQYF.

The chain is built from TRBV30 and TRBJ1-1; 7 bases are shared with TRBD1. V was clipped by 4 bases and J by 2 bases; unmatched bases: 4. This CDR3 has 13 residues. Per germline, CDR1 GTSNPN and CDR2 SVGIG (reference sequence). The CDR3 DNA is TGTGCCTGGAAAGACAGGGCTAACACTGAAGCTTTCTTT. Protein sequence: CAWKDRANTEAFF.

The rearrangement links TRBV27 to TRBJ1-6; D possibly corresponds to TRBD1 (6 bases). The germline V and J ends were trimmed by 6 bases and 7 bases, with 13 bases remaining between them. This CDR3 has 14 residues. The germline V gene has CDR1 MNHEY and CDR2 SMNVEV (reference sequence). As DNA, the CDR3 is TGTGCCAGCAGCCTCCGGGGGCCGAATTCACCCCTCCACTTT. This codes for CASSLRGPNSPLHF.

The rearrangement joins TRBV27 to TRBJ1-1; no firm D call. The germline V gene has CDR1 MNHEY and CDR2 SMNVEV (reference sequence). The CDR3 sequence is 13 residues long. V was trimmed by 7 bases and J by 4 bases, leaving 13 bases between them. CDR3 region: CASKVFAGTEAFF. The CDR3 DNA is TGTGCCAGCAAGGTTTTCGCGGGCACTGAAGCTTTCTTT.

The table lists this clone with a few counts. The chain recombines TRBV28 with TRBJ2-3, with D hard to call. Trimming stripped 3 bases from V and 3 bases from J, with 7 bases between. This CDR3 region has 13 residues. Germline CDR1 and CDR2: MDHEN and SYDVKM. In DNA form, the CDR3 reads TGTGCCAGCAGTTTGTCAGCGACAGATACGCAGTATTTT. This sequence encodes CASSLSATDTQYF. Filled out from reference TRBV28 and TRBJ2-3, the complete variable domain reads DVKVTQSSRYLVKRTGEKVFLECVQDMDHENMFWYRQDPGLGLRLIYFSYDVKMKEKGDIPEGYSVSREKKERFSLILESASTNQTSMYLCASSLSATDTQYFGPGTRLTVL.